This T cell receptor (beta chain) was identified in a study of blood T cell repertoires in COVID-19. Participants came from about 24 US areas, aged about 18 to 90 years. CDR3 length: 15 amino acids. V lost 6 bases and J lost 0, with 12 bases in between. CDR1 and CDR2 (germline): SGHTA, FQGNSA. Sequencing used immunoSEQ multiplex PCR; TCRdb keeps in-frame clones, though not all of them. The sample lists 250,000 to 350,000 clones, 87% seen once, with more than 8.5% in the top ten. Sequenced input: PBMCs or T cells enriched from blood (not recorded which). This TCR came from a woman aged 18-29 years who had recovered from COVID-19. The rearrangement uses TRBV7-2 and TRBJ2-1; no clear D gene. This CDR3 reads CASSLEIISYNEQFF. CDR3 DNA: TGTGCCAGCAGTCTCGAGATTATCTCCTACAATGAGCAGTTCTTC.